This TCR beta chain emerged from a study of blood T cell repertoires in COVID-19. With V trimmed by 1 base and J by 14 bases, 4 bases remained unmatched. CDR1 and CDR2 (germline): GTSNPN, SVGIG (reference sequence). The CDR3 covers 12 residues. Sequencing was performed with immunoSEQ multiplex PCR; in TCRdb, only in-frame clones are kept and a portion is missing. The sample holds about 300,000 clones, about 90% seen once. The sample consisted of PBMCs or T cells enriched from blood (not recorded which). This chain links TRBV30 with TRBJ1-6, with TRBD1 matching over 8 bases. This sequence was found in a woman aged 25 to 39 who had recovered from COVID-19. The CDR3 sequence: CAWSAGQATLHF. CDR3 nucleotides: TGTGCCTGGAGTGCGGGACAGGCGACCCTCCACTTT.